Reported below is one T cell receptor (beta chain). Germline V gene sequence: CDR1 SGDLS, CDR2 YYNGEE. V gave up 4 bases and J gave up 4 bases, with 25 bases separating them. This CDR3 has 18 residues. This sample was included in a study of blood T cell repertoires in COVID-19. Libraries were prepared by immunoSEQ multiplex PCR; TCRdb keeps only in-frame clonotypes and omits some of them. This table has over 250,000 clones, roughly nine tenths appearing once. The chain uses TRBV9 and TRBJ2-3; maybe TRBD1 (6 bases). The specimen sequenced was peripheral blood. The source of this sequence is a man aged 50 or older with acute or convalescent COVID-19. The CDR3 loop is CASSTNRITGQASDTQYF. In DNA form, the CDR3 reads TGTGCCAGCAGCACAAACCGGATTACAGGGCAGGCTTCAGATACGCAGTATTTT.